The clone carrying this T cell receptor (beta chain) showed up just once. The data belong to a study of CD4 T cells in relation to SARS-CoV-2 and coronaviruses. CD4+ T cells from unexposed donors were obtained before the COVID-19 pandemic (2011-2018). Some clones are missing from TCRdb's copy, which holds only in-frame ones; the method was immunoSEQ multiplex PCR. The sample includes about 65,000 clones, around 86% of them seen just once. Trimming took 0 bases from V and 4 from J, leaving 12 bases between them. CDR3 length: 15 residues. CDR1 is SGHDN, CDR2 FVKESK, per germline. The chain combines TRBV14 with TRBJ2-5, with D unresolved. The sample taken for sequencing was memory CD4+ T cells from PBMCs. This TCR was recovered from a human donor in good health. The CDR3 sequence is CASSQDLGGAETQYF. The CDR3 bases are TGTGCCAGCAGCCAAGATTTAGGCGGAGCAGAGACCCAGTACTTC.